The clone carrying this TCR beta chain was counted ten times or more. The antigen is unknown. A single record per CDR3 protein comes from TCRdb applying MiXCR to the PCR reads. The sample has nearly 650,000 distinct CDR3 sequences; less than 30% are singletons. The source of the sample is a study of molecular identifiers for immune sequencing clone quantification. J lost 4 bases, V lost 4 bases, and 4 bases had no gene match. This CDR3 has 14 residues. Germline CDR1 and CDR2: SEHNR and FQNEAQ (reference sequence). Overall study findings and caveats: Spiked Jurkat TCR RNA equivalent to one cell was reportedly detectable in about a million naive cells.

Sequenced: naive CD8+ T cells from blood, with Jurkat cell RNA spiked in. Subset described: FACS-sorted CD8+CD4-CCR7+CD45RA+ naive T cells. This chain connects TRBV7-9 to TRBJ2-3, with TRBD2 matching 8 bases. This TCR came from a human donor in good health. Some libraries in this study had Jurkat cell RNA spiked in. CDR3 region: CASSSRGGPDTQYF. DNA for the CDR3: TGTGCCAGCAGCTCCCGGGGGGGCCCAGATACGCAGTATTTT.